This TCR beta chain was sequenced during a study of cytomegalovirus exposure and HLA in healthy donors. Overall study results and limits: Earlier analysis yielded a pattern in which most TCR beta V segments were productive about 90% or about 30% of the time. Altogether, 164 TCR beta chains were recorded as cytomegalovirus-associated. Upon later analysis, TCR association rates were observed to vary by HLA locus, being highest for DRB1 and lowest for HLA-C. Among TCR sequences, most were rare, though some public TCRs appeared in many donors.

Primers: 60 Vbeta forward and 13 Jbeta reverse. Only in-frame clones appear in the TCRdb table, and some are missing; sequencing was by immunoSEQ multiplex PCR. Of 190,000 or so clones listed, around four fifths are singletons. About this clone: Its matching antigen is unknown.

Material: PBMCs. This TCR was sampled from a man aged 50 or older in good health and CMV-seronegative.

CDR3 DNA: TGTGCCAGCAGCATTACTAGCACAGATACGCAGTATTTT. This gives the protein CASSITSTDTQYF. The chain uses TRBV7-3 and TRBJ2-3; D is unresolved. The CDR3 sequence is 13 residues long. CDR1 SGHTA and CDR2 FQGTGA come from the germline V gene. Trimming cost V 5 bases and J 0 bases, with 6 bases left between them. Variable domain in full (rest from reference TRBV7-3 and TRBJ2-3): GAGVSQTPSNKVTEKGKYVELRCDPISGHTALYWYRQSLGQGPEFLIYFQGTGAADDSGLPNDRFFAVRPEGSVSTLKIQRTERGDSAVYLCASSITSTDTQYFGPGTRLTVL.